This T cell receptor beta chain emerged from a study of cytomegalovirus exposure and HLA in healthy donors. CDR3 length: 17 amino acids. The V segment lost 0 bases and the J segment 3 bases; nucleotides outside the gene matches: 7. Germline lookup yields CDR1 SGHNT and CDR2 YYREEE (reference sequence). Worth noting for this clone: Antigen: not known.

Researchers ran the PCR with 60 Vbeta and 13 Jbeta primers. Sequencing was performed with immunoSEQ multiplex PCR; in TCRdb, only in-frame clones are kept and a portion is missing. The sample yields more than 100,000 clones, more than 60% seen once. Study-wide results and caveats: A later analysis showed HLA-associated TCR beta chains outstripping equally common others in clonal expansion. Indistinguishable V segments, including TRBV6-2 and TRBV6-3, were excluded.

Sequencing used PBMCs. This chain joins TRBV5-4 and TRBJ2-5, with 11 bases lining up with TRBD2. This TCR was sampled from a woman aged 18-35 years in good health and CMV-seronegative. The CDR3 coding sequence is TGTGCCAGCAGCTTGGGGCTAGCGGGAGGTCTCAAAGAGACCCAGTACTTC. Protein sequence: CASSLGLAGGLKETQYF.